This T cell receptor (beta chain) was sequenced in a study of siplizumab effects on memory and regulatory T cells. Study observations and caveats: Unstimulated subsets accounted for the mapping of only a minor share of the clones that were alloreactive. No naive or memory phenotype could be assigned to roughly 75-97% of proliferating clones.

Libraries were prepared by immunoSEQ multiplex PCR; TCRdb keeps only in-frame clonotypes and omits some of them. In the table there are around 100,000 clones, about 94% of which are singletons. V was cut by 3 bases and J by 1 base, with 15 bases left in between. From germline, CDR1 is KGHSY and CDR2 FQNENV. The CDR3 has 16 amino acids. The table lists this clone with a count of one. Its antigen is unidentified. The source is a human donor in good health. The chain joins TRBV16 to TRBJ1-1; the D gene is possibly TRBD1 (6 bases). Sequenced input: non-Treg CD4+ T cells sorted from blood. CDR3 in DNA: TGTGCCAGCAGCCAGAGAGGACAGACACAGAACACTGAAGCTTTCTTT. Amino acid sequence: CASSQRGQTQNTEAFF. Drawing the rest from reference TRBV16 and TRBJ1-1, the complete variable domain is GEEVAQTPKHLVRGEGQKAKLYCAPIKGHSYVFWYQQVLKNEFKFLISFQNENVFDETGMPKERFSAKCLPNSPCSLEIQATKLEDSAVYFCASSQRGQTQNTEAFFGQGTRLTVV.